Following are 30 T cell receptor beta chains from one sample sequenced in a study of blood T cells in healthy people across ages. Then a second PCR, running roughly 6 to 12 cycles, was carried out with a sample-barcoded 5' primer and a J-beta primer mix. TCRdb analysed the 5' RACE reads with MiXCR anew, one entry per CDR3 protein. The data show over a million distinct CDR3 sequences, 40% to 45% seen once. The specimen was blood. These receptors were taken from a woman between 18 and 29 years old in good health.

V and J are TRBV28 and TRBJ1-5; no firm D call. Germline values: CDR1 MDHEN, CDR2 SYDVKM. This CDR3 comprises 17 residues. Trimming stripped 4 bases from V and 0 bases from J, with 16 bases between. In DNA form, the CDR3 reads TGTGCCAGCAGTTCAACCCCGACTAAGGGTAGCAATCAGCCCCAGCATTTT. Residues: CASSSTPTKGSNQPQHF.

This clonotype was detected many times. One end of the junction fails to match germline, which may point to a read error. The chain joins TRBV29-1 to TRBJ2-3, with D maybe TRBD2 (6 bases). Germline V gene lookup returns CDR1 SQVTM and CDR2 ANQGSEA. The length of the CDR3 is 13 residues. CDR3 coding DNA: TGCAGCGTTGAAGGGAGGGGCACATATACGCAGTATTTT. Translating gives CSVEGRGTYTQYF.

This clonotype was seen a few times. The J gene is TRBJ2-1, the V gene TRBV28; D possibly uses TRBD1 or TRBD2 (5 bases each). The CDR3 extends over 15 amino acids. Trimming pared 5 bases from V and 8 bases from J, leaving 19 bases between. CDR1 is MDHEN and CDR2 is SYDVKM in the germline V gene. The CDR3 nucleotides read TGTGCCAGCAGTCTCCTGTCGAGTGGGGGTCATGAGCAGTTCTTC. Its translation: CASSLLSSGGHEQFF.

This CDR3 reads CASSSEVGQIQSPLHF. As DNA, the CDR3 is TGTGCCAGCAGCTCGGAAGTGGGACAGATACAGTCACCCCTCCACTTT. V usage is TRBV5-5 and J usage is TRBJ1-6; 7 bases line up with TRBD1. V trimming: 3 bases; J trimming: 10 bases; junction bases outside the gene matches: 13. Germline-derived CDR1 and CDR2 are SGHKS and YYEKEE (reference sequence). This CDR3 comprises 16 residues.

This clonotype was detected only a few times. The V gene is TRBV6-5, the J gene TRBJ2-5; D unclear. V was clipped by 9 bases and J by 11 bases, with 16 bases between them. The germline V gene has CDR1 MNHEY and CDR2 SVGAGI. The CDR3 loop spans 11 amino acids. The CDR3 sequence is CASRRDGEQYF. In nucleotides, the CDR3 is TGTGCCAGTCGGCGCGACGGTGAGCAGTACTTC.

This clonotype occurred many times. The chain links TRBV6-2 or TRBV6-3 to TRBJ1-5; 8 bases align to TRBD1. CDR3 size: 14 residues. The J segment lost 1 base and the V segment lost 8 bases, leaving 4 bases of the junction unmatched. The germline V gene encodes CDR1 MNHEY and CDR2 SVGEGT. This CDR3 reads CASSPGGSNQPQHF. The DNA for the CDR3 is TGTGCCAGCTCACCAGGGGGCAGCAATCAGCCCCAGCATTTT.

This clonotype was picked up a small number of times. This sequence joins TRBV9 and TRBJ2-5; 9 nucleotides align to TRBD1. The germline CDR1 and CDR2 sequences are SGDLS and YYNGEE. Trimming removed 4 bases from V and 1 base from J; junction bases left unmatched: 5. The CDR3 has 15 amino acids. The CDR3 region is CASSRTGAIQETQYF. For the CDR3, the DNA is TGTGCCAGCAGCCGGACAGGGGCCATCCAAGAGACCCAGTACTTC.

This clonotype was picked up a small number of times. The V gene is TRBV28, the J gene TRBJ2-1; a weak D match, TRBD2 (5 bases). The V end lost 3 bases, the J end lost 6 bases, and 9 bases lay between the germline ends. Germline CDR1 and CDR2: MDHEN and SYDVKM. CDR3 length: 13 amino acids. In nucleotides, the CDR3 is TGTGCCAGCAGTTTTCGGCTAGCCAATGAGCAGTTCTTC. This sequence encodes CASSFRLANEQFF.

The genes are TRBV2 and TRBJ2-6, with unresolved D. The germline V gene encodes CDR1 SNHLY and CDR2 FYNNEI. This CDR3 spans 13 amino acids. Trimming took off 8 bases at V and 0 bases at J, with 5 bases between the two ends. DNA of the CDR3: TGTGCCAGCGAGAGCTCTGGGGCCAACGTCCTGACTTTC. Amino acid sequence: CASESSGANVLTF.

The chain links TRBV6-6 to TRBJ2-5, with D unresolved. Trimming cost V 2 bases and J 5 bases, with 12 bases left between them. This CDR3 region has 14 residues. CDR1 MNHNY and CDR2 SVGAGI come from the germline V gene (reference sequence). The CDR3 spells CASSYDRATETQYF. CDR3 DNA sequence: TGTGCCAGCAGTTACGATCGAGCGACCGAGACCCAGTACTTC.

The rearrangement joins TRBV7-9 to TRBJ1-5; no definite D call. Germline CDR1 SEHNR, CDR2 FQNEAQ (reference sequence). Deletions cut 5 bases from V and 9 bases from J, with 11 bases between. The CDR3 has 12 amino acids. The CDR3 is CASSPSGGPQHF. The CDR3, as DNA: TGTGCCAGCAGCCCTTCGGGTGGGCCCCAGCATTTT.

The chain carries TRBV28 and TRBJ2-5; 10 bases align to TRBD1. The DNA end favors TRBJ2-4, so the J call may be wrong. This CDR3 is 19 amino acids long. CDR1 is MDHEN and CDR2 is SYDVKM in the germline V gene. The CDR3 DNA is TGTGCCAGCAGTCTATTCTCGGGACAGGGGATCCCCAGAGGAAACATTCAGTACTTC. This encodes CASSLFSGQGIPRGNIQYF.

The chain carries TRBV27 and TRBJ2-5; D not certain. This CDR3 has 14 amino acids. Trimming took 3 bases from V and 1 from J, leaving 9 bases between them. Germline values: CDR1 MNHEY, CDR2 SMNVEV (reference sequence). CDR3 sequence (DNA): TGTGCCAGCAGTTTCCTTGGGCTCCAAGAGACCCAGTACTTC. Translated, it gives CASSFLGLQETQYF.

This clonotype came up a few times. The gene calls are TRBV15 and TRBJ2-1, with a tentative D call TRBD2 (6 bases). The J call may be faulty, since TRBJ2-7 better matches the DNA end. There are 16 residues in the CDR3. CDR1 LNHNV and CDR2 YYDKDF come from the germline V gene (reference sequence). CDR3 sequence reads: CATSRFGAGMNNEQYF. The CDR3, as DNA: TGTGCCACCAGCAGATTCGGGGCGGGGATGAACAATGAGCAGTACTTC.

This clonotype came up a few times. V usage is TRBV20-1 and J usage is TRBJ2-3; either TRBD1 or TRBD2 may fit D (5 bases each). Germline V gives CDR1 DFQATT, CDR2 SNEGSKA (reference sequence). V was pared by 6 bases and J by 0 bases, with 13 bases between. This CDR3 is built from 14 residues. DNA of the CDR3: TGCAGTGCCAGACTAAGGACAAGCACAGATACGCAGTATTTT. Its protein product is CSARLRTSTDTQYF.

This clonotype was detected only a few times. V usage is TRBV6-5 and J usage is TRBJ1-1, with D unresolved. Germline V gene sequence: CDR1 MNHEY, CDR2 SVGAGI. Trimming took off 0 bases at V and 5 bases at J, with 10 bases between the two ends. There are 14 residues in the CDR3. The chain's CDR3 is CASSYSPGATEAFF. DNA of the CDR3: TGTGCCAGCAGTTACTCCCCGGGTGCGACTGAAGCTTTCTTT.

The gene calls are TRBV3-1 and TRBJ1-2; tentative D call: TRBD1 (5 bases). The V and J ends lost 0 bases and 2 bases respectively, with 19 bases between them. The length of the CDR3 is 18 residues. CDR1 is LGHDT and CDR2 is YNNKEL in the germline V gene (reference sequence). The CDR3 loop is CASSQDGGSPPYNYGYTF. CDR3 DNA sequence: TGTGCCAGCAGCCAAGATGGGGGGTCTCCCCCCTACAACTATGGCTACACCTTC.

This clonotype was seen once. The junction does not match germline at one end; this may be a read error. This chain uses TRBV12-3 or TRBV12-4 with TRBJ1-5, with D maybe TRBD1 (6 bases). The CDR3 runs to 14 residues. As DNA, the CDR3 is TGTGCCGGCAGTTTAGGCCAGGGGTATCAGCCCCAGCATTTT. Protein sequence: CAGSLGQGYQPQHF.

This clonotype occurred a few times. The rearrangement links TRBV4-3 to TRBJ2-3; 11 bases match TRBD2. The junction had 4 bases not matched to a gene; V was cut back by 0 bases and J by 2 bases. CDR3 size: 17 residues. CDR1 and CDR2 (germline): LGHNA, YSLEER. The chain's CDR3 is CASSQDSTSGNTDTQYF. The CDR3 DNA sequence: TGCGCCAGCAGCCAAGATTCGACTAGCGGGAACACAGATACGCAGTATTTT.

The DNA for the CDR3 is TGTGCCAGTAGGACCGGGACTAGCGGGAGGGGTTATGAGCAGTTCTTC. Encoded protein: CASRTGTSGRGYEQFF. The rearrangement links TRBV19 to TRBJ2-1; TRBD2 matches at 16 bases. The CDR3 covers 16 residues. The J segment lost 8 bases and the V segment lost 6 bases, leaving 7 bases of the junction unmatched. CDR1 LNHDA and CDR2 SQIVND come from the germline V gene (reference sequence). Variable domain in full (rest from reference TRBV19 and TRBJ2-1): DGGITQSPKYLFRKEGQNVTLSCEQNLNHDAMYWYRQDPGQGLRLIYYSQIVNDFQKGDIAEGYSVSREKKESFPLTVTSAQKNPTAFYLCASRTGTSGRGYEQFFGPGTRLTVL.

Concerning this clonotype itself: At one of its ends the junction is not consistent with the germline gene, which may arise from a read error. The rearrangement joins TRBV7-2 to TRBJ2-5, with TRBD2 matching over 8 bases. The CDR3 length is 16 residues. CDR1 is SGHTA and CDR2 is FQGNSA in the germline V gene. The CDR3 loop is CASSLWVAGSQEIQYF. CDR3 bases: TGTGCCAGCAGCTTATGGGTAGCGGGAAGCCAAGAGATCCAGTACTTC.

V gene TRBV20-1 combines with J gene TRBJ2-5; D not resolved. This CDR3 contains 13 residues. Trimming took 4 bases from V and 1 from J, leaving 10 bases between them. Germline CDR1 and CDR2: DFQATT and SNEGSKA (reference sequence). CDR3 DNA sequence: TGCAGTGCTAAAAGCGCCGTCCAAGAGACCCAGTACTTC. It encodes CSAKSAVQETQYF.

The chain links TRBV7-2 to TRBJ2-1; 11 positions agree with TRBD2. Germline V gene sequence: CDR1 SGHTA, CDR2 FQGNSA. V shed 0 bases and J 9 bases; nucleotides not matched to a gene: 10. The CDR3 is 17 residues long. The CDR3 loop reads CASSLAISGRAKIEQFF. CDR3 nucleotide sequence: TGTGCCAGCAGCTTAGCTATTAGCGGGAGGGCCAAAATTGAGCAGTTCTTC.

The V call is TRBV4-1, the J call TRBJ1-4, with a possible D match to TRBD1 (6 bases). This CDR3 contains 15 residues. V lost 5 bases, J lost 10 bases, and 20 bases lay in between. Per germline, CDR1 MGHRA and CDR2 YSYEKL. The CDR3 DNA sequence: TGCGCCAGCAGCGACCGCGGGGGCGAGATAGTAAAACTGTTTTTT. Its protein product is CASSDRGGEIVKLFF.

J is TRBJ1-1 and V is TRBV6-1; the D gene is possibly TRBD1 (6 bases). Germline CDR1 and CDR2: MNHNS and SASEGT. Trimming shortened V by 6 bases and J by 3 bases, and 11 bases separated the two germline ends. The CDR3 contains 13 residues. CDR3 region: CASRMDSHTEAFF. The CDR3 DNA follows: TGTGCCAGCAGGATGGACAGTCACACTGAAGCTTTCTTT.

The chain uses TRBV7-3 and TRBJ2-2; 7 bases match TRBD2. The germline CDR1 and CDR2 sequences are SGHTA and FQGTGA. This CDR3 is built from 15 residues. J gave up 3 bases and V 5 bases, and 6 bases lay outside the gene matches. CDR3 protein: CASSPALADTGELFF. The CDR3 DNA is TGTGCCAGCAGCCCAGCGCTAGCGGACACCGGGGAGCTGTTTTTT.

This chain links TRBV27 with TRBJ2-4; TRBD1 matches 10 bases. V trimming: 5 bases; J trimming: 13 bases; junction bases outside the gene matches: 14. The germline gives CDR1 MNHEY, CDR2 SMNVEV (reference sequence). The CDR3 extends over 15 amino acids. The CDR3 here is CASSATGTGDLGQYF. The DNA for the CDR3 is TGTGCCAGCAGTGCCACCGGGACAGGGGATTTGGGGCAGTACTTC.

V and J are TRBV20-1 and TRBJ2-1, with D possibly matching TRBD1 (5 bases). V was pared by 7 bases and J by 7 bases, with 14 bases between. This CDR3 has 12 amino acids. CDR1 and CDR2 (germline): DFQATT, SNEGSKA (reference sequence). The CDR3 bases are TGCAGTGGGATGAATCAGGGTAATGAGCAGTTCTTC. Its protein product is CSGMNQGNEQFF.

J is TRBJ1-1 and V is TRBV12-3 or TRBV12-4; D remains unclear. The CDR3 loop spans 14 amino acids. Trimming stripped 3 bases from V and 0 bases from J, with 8 bases between. CDR3 amino acids: CASSFEAMNTEAFF. The DNA for the CDR3 is TGTGCCAGCAGTTTCGAGGCGATGAACACTGAAGCTTTCTTT.

The rearrangement joins TRBV12-3 or TRBV12-4 to TRBJ1-1; D is possibly TRBD1 (5 bases). The CDR3 consists of 14 residues. V dropped 2 bases and J dropped 3 bases, with 10 bases sitting between them. This CDR3 is CASSLPGLDTEAFF. The CDR3 coding sequence is TGTGCCAGCAGTTTACCAGGGTTGGACACTGAAGCTTTCTTT.